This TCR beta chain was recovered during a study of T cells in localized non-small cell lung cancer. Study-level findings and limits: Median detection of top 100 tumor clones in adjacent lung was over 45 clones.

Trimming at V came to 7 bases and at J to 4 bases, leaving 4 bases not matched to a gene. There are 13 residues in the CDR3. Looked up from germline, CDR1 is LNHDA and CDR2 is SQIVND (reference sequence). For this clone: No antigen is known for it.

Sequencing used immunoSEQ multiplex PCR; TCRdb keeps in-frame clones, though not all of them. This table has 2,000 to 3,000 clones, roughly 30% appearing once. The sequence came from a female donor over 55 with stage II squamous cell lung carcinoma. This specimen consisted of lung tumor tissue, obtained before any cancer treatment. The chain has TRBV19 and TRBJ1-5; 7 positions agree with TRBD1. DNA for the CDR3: TGTGCCAGTATGGGACAGACTAATCAGCCCCAGCATTTT. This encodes CASMGQTNQPQHF.